Listed here is a single TCR beta chain. Its specificity is unknown. The CDR3 is 15 residues long. The V and J ends lost 3 bases and 6 bases respectively, with 15 bases between them. The germline CDR1 and CDR2 sequences are LNHDA and SQIVND (reference sequence). This specimen belongs to a study of T cells in localized non-small cell lung cancer. Study-wide points: Multi-region tumor sequencing was not done, so intratumor heterogeneity could not be excluded. Median about 56 top-100 tumor clones were shared with paired adjacent lung. The study linked higher blood T cell density to longer overall survival.

Here immunoSEQ multiplex PCR was the method, and the copy in TCRdb shows in-frame clones only, minus some. The sample lists tens of thousands of clones, roughly 90% occurring once. The specimen comprised peripheral blood, sampled before any cancer treatment. This TCR was recovered from a woman aged 35 to 70 with stage I lung adenocarcinoma. The chain is built from TRBV19 and TRBJ1-5; D is unclear. CDR3 region: CASSIWGEAGQPQHF. The CDR3 coding sequence is TGTGCCAGTAGTATTTGGGGTGAGGCTGGTCAGCCCCAGCATTTT.